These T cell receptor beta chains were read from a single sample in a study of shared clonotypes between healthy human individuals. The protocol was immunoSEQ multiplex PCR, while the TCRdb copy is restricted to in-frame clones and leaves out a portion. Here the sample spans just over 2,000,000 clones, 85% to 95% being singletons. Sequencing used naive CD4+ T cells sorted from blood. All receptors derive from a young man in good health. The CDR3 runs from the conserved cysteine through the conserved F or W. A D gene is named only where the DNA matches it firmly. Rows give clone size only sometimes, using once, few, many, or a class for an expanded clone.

CDR3 protein: CASSLDLGETQYF
CDR3 DNA: TGTGCCAGCAGCTTAGACCTCGGAGAGACCCAGTACTTC
V gene: TRBV11-2
J gene: TRBJ2-5
CDR3 length: 13
clone size: .
D gene: .

CDR3 protein: CASSPPGLAGGTDTQYF
CDR3 DNA: TGTGCCAGCAGCCCGCCGGGACTAGCGGGAGGGACAGATACGCAGTATTTT
V gene: TRBV7-2
J gene: TRBJ2-3
CDR3 length: 17
clone size: .
D gene: TRBD2

CDR3 protein: CASSSKRTANYGYTF
CDR3 DNA: TGCGCCAGCAGCTCCAAAAGAACCGCTAACTATGGCTACACCTTC
V gene: TRBV5-1
J gene: TRBJ1-2
CDR3 length: 15
clone size: .
D gene: .

CDR3 protein: CASSERRDTGELFF
CDR3 DNA: TGTGCCAGCAGTGAACGCAGGGACACCGGGGAGCTGTTTTTT
V gene: TRBV25-1
J gene: TRBJ2-2
CDR3 length: 14
clone size: .
D gene: .

CDR3 protein: CASSTGQGTNSPLHF
CDR3 DNA: TGTGCCAGCAGTACTGGACAGGGGACGAATTCACCCCTCCACTTT
V gene: TRBV27
J gene: TRBJ1-6
CDR3 length: 15
clone size: .
D gene: TRBD1

CDR3 protein: CASSPPAGASYEQYF
CDR3 DNA: TGTGCCAGCTCACCACCGGCGGGAGCCTCCTACGAGCAGTACTTC
V gene: TRBV18
J gene: TRBJ2-7
CDR3 length: 15
clone size: .
D gene: TRBD2

CDR3 protein: CASSPLLDRALHF
CDR3 DNA: TGTGCCAGCAGTCCCCTCCTCGACCGGGCCCTCCACTTT
V gene: TRBV27
J gene: TRBJ1-6
CDR3 length: 13
clone size: .
D gene: .

CDR3 protein: CASSESGRVEYQETQYF
CDR3 DNA: TGTGCCAGCAGTGAATCAGGGAGGGTGGAGTACCAAGAGACCCAGTACTTC
V gene: TRBV25-1
J gene: TRBJ2-5
CDR3 length: 17
clone size: .
D gene: TRBD2

CDR3 protein: CAWSVILGGELFF
CDR3 DNA: TGTGCCTGGAGTGTAATCCTGGGCGGGGAGCTGTTTTTT
V gene: TRBV30
J gene: TRBJ2-2
CDR3 length: 13
clone size: .
D gene: .

CDR3 protein: CASSYSGVNYGYTF
CDR3 DNA: TGTGCCAGCAGTTACTCCGGGGTTAACTATGGCTACACCTTC
V gene: TRBV6-5
J gene: TRBJ1-2
CDR3 length: 14
clone size: .
D gene: .

CDR3 protein: CASSSGAEAFF
CDR3 DNA: TGCGCCAGCAGCTCGGGCGCTGAAGCTTTCTTT
V gene: TRBV5-1
J gene: TRBJ1-1
CDR3 length: 11
clone size: once
D gene: .

CDR3 protein: CASSFTGTGVVGSYGYTF
CDR3 DNA: TGTGCCAGCAGTTTCACCGGGACAGGGGTCGTCGGAAGCTATGGCTACACCTTC
V gene: TRBV27
J gene: TRBJ1-2
CDR3 length: 18
clone size: .
D gene: TRBD1

CDR3 protein: CASSLARVGPTYEQYF
CDR3 DNA: TGTGCCAGCAGTTTAGCGCGGGTGGGGCCCACCTACGAGCAGTACTTC
V gene: TRBV27
J gene: TRBJ2-7
CDR3 length: 16
clone size: once
D gene: .

CDR3 protein: CSVVGLAGGSEQYF
CDR3 DNA: TGCAGCGTTGTGGGACTAGCGGGAGGGTCCGAGCAGTACTTC
V gene: TRBV29-1
J gene: TRBJ2-7
CDR3 length: 14
clone size: .
D gene: TRBD2

CDR3 protein: CSASGMGGQYF
CDR3 DNA: TGCAGTGCTAGCGGGATGGGTGGGCAGTACTTC
V gene: TRBV20-1
J gene: TRBJ2-7
CDR3 length: 11
clone size: .
D gene: .

CDR3 protein: CASSSTGPTNYGYTF
CDR3 DNA: TGTGCCAGCAGTTCGACAGGCCCAACTAACTATGGCTACACCTTC
V gene: TRBV28
J gene: TRBJ1-2
CDR3 length: 15
clone size: .
D gene: .

CDR3 protein: CASGTQWTGTSYEQYF
CDR3 DNA: TGTGCTAGTGGTACCCAATGGACAGGTACCTCCTACGAGCAGTACTTC
V gene: TRBV12-5
J gene: TRBJ2-7
CDR3 length: 16
clone size: once
D gene: TRBD1

CDR3 protein: CAWSVKGTATDTQYF
CDR3 DNA: TGTGCCTGGAGTGTAAAGGGGACAGCCACAGATACGCAGTATTTT
V gene: TRBV30
J gene: TRBJ2-3
CDR3 length: 15
clone size: .
D gene: TRBD1

CDR3 protein: CASSPPGLAGYTDTQYF
CDR3 DNA: TGTGCCAGCAGTCCTCCGGGACTAGCGGGGTACACAGATACGCAGTATTTT
V gene: TRBV7-2
J gene: TRBJ2-3
CDR3 length: 17
clone size: once
D gene: TRBD2

CDR3 protein: CASSESPGYEQYF
CDR3 DNA: TGTGCCAGCAGTGAATCGCCAGGATACGAGCAGTACTTC
V gene: TRBV25-1
J gene: TRBJ2-7
CDR3 length: 13
clone size: .
D gene: .

CDR3 protein: CASSLEVQSTDTQYF
CDR3 DNA: TGTGCCAGCAGCTTAGAGGTCCAGAGCACAGATACGCAGTATTTT
V gene: TRBV7-2
J gene: TRBJ2-3
CDR3 length: 15
clone size: .
D gene: .

CDR3 protein: CASSFPTQGAKTQYF
CDR3 DNA: TGTGCCAGCAGCTTCCCGACCCAGGGGGCGAAGACCCAGTACTTC
V gene: TRBV7-9
J gene: TRBJ2-5
CDR3 length: 15
clone size: .
D gene: TRBD1

CDR3 protein: CSVRPWDKSYEQYF
CDR3 DNA: TGCAGCGTCCGCCCTTGGGACAAGTCCTACGAGCAGTACTTC
V gene: TRBV29-1
J gene: TRBJ2-7
CDR3 length: 14
clone size: .
D gene: .

CDR3 protein: CASSSATLGVGYGYTF
CDR3 DNA: TGTGCCAGCAGCTCCGCCACTTTAGGGGTGGGCTATGGCTACACCTTC
V gene: TRBV7-2
J gene: TRBJ1-2
CDR3 length: 16
clone size: .
D gene: .

CDR3 protein: CASSVHGGDTGELFF
CDR3 DNA: TGTGCCAGCAGTGTTCACGGGGGGGATACCGGGGAGCTGTTTTTT
V gene: TRBV2
J gene: TRBJ2-2
CDR3 length: 15
clone size: .
D gene: TRBD2

CDR3 protein: CASSQEGVNTEAFF
CDR3 DNA: TGCGCCAGCAGCCAAGAGGGAGTGAACACTGAAGCTTTCTTT
V gene: TRBV4-3
J gene: TRBJ1-1
CDR3 length: 14
clone size: few
D gene: .

CDR3 protein: CASSRRQTDTQYF
CDR3 DNA: TGTGCCAGCAGCCGCCGACAAACAGATACGCAGTATTTT
V gene: TRBV5-4
J gene: TRBJ2-3
CDR3 length: 13
clone size: .
D gene: .

CDR3 protein: CASGLTEKLFF
CDR3 DNA: TGTGCCAGCGGACTGACGGAAAAACTGTTTTTT
V gene: TRBV6-1
J gene: TRBJ1-4
CDR3 length: 11
clone size: .
D gene: .

CDR3 protein: CASTTGLGSTDTQYF
CDR3 DNA: TGTGCCAGCACTACAGGGTTGGGAAGCACAGATACGCAGTATTTT
V gene: TRBV6-1
J gene: TRBJ2-3
CDR3 length: 15
clone size: .
D gene: .

CDR3 protein: CASSERGSYEQYF
CDR3 DNA: TGCGCCAGCAGCGAGCGGGGCTCCTACGAGCAGTACTTC
V gene: TRBV5-1
J gene: TRBJ2-7
CDR3 length: 13
clone size: .
D gene: TRBD2

CDR3 protein: CASSLEAGSSYEQYF
CDR3 DNA: TGTGCCAGCAGCTTAGAGGCGGGAAGCTCCTACGAGCAGTACTTC
V gene: TRBV7-8
J gene: TRBJ2-7
CDR3 length: 15
clone size: .
D gene: .

CDR3 protein: CAIVSSPSFSYNEQFF
CDR3 DNA: TGTGCCATCGTCAGTTCGCCCTCCTTTTCCTACAATGAGCAGTTCTTC
V gene: TRBV10-3
J gene: TRBJ2-1
CDR3 length: 16
clone size: .
D gene: .

CDR3 protein: CASSFMTSPARRGGETQYF
CDR3 DNA: TGTGCCAGCAGCTTTATGACCTCGCCGGCGCGGCGCGGGGGGGAGACCCAGTACTTC
V gene: TRBV7-9
J gene: TRBJ2-5
CDR3 length: 19
clone size: .
D gene: TRBD2

CDR3 protein: CASSLNSGPYEQYF
CDR3 DNA: TGTGCCAGCAGCTTAAATAGCGGACCCTACGAGCAGTACTTC
V gene: TRBV7-2
J gene: TRBJ2-7
CDR3 length: 14
clone size: .
D gene: .

CDR3 protein: CASSYKGAEQYF
CDR3 DNA: TGTGCCAGCAGTTACAAGGGGGCCGAGCAGTACTTC
V gene: TRBV6-5
J gene: TRBJ2-7
CDR3 length: 12
clone size: .
D gene: TRBD1